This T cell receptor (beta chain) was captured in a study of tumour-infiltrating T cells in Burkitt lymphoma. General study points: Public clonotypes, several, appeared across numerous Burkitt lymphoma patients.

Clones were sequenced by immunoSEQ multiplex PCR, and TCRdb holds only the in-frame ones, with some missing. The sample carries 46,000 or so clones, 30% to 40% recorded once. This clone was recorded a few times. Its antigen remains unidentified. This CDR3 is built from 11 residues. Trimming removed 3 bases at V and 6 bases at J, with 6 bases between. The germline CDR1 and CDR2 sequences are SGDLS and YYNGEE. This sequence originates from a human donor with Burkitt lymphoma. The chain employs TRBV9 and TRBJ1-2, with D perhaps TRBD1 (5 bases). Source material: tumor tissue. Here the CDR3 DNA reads TGTGCCAGCAGCGGACAGAATGGCTACACCTTC. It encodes CASSGQNGYTF.